The next 30 T cell receptor beta chains were all read from a single sample in a study of blood T cell repertoires in COVID-19. Generated by immunoSEQ multiplex PCR, the TCRdb table keeps only in-frame clones and is missing some. The sample lists approximately 180,000 clones; approximately 90% were seen once. Sequencing was done on a sample of peripheral blood. These receptors originate from a man aged 45-65 years with acute or convalescent COVID-19.

The rearrangement uses TRBV28 and TRBJ2-5, with 7 positions matching TRBD1. V lost 5 bases and J lost 5; bases outside the gene matches: 11. The germline gives CDR1 MDHEN, CDR2 SYDVKM. The CDR3 runs 15 residues. CDR3 residues: CASSIGQAPGETQYF. In DNA, the CDR3 is TGTGCCAGCAGTATAGGACAGGCCCCGGGGGAGACCCAGTACTTC.

This clone was recorded once. V usage is TRBV29-1 and J usage is TRBJ2-3; 11 positions agree with TRBD2. Germline loops: CDR1 SQVTM, CDR2 ANQGSEA. Losses at the gene ends were 5 bases for V and 1 base for J; bases not matched to a gene: 2. This CDR3 has 14 residues. CDR3 sequence: CSVRLAGRTDTQYF. CDR3 nucleotides: TGCAGCGTTCGACTAGCGGGACGCACAGATACGCAGTATTTT.

This clone was detected only once. V is TRBV10-1 and J is TRBJ1-5; D may be TRBD1 (6 bases). V was cut by 2 bases and J by 0 bases, with 11 bases left in between. Germline assignment: CDR1 WNHNN and CDR2 SYGVQD (reference sequence). The CDR3 loop spans 16 amino acids. The CDR3 reads CASSERGMGSNQPQHF. DNA of the CDR3: TGCGCCAGCAGTGAGAGGGGGATGGGTAGCAATCAGCCCCAGCATTTT.

The chain recombines TRBV4-3 with TRBJ1-2; 8 nucleotides align to TRBD1. This CDR3 region has 17 residues. Per the germline V gene, CDR1 is LGHNA and CDR2 is YSLEER. The trim removed 4 bases at V and 1 base at J, leaving 11 bases unmatched. CDR3 nucleotides: TGCGCCAGCAGCCTTTGGGACAGGAGCTACAATAACTATGGCTACACCTTC. It is translated as CASSLWDRSYNNYGYTF.

The chain is built from TRBV28 and TRBJ2-3, with 8 bases lining up with TRBD2. J was trimmed by 10 bases and V by 3 bases; bases with no gene match: 9. The CDR3 totals 14 residues. Germline assignment: CDR1 MDHEN and CDR2 SYDVKM. CDR3 nucleotide sequence: TGTGCCAGCAGTTTCGCGGGGGGCCGGAGGGCGCAGTATTTT. Translated: CASSFAGGRRAQYF.

The rearrangement uses TRBV27 and TRBJ2-1, with 11 bases aligning to TRBD2. The CDR3 totals 14 residues. In germline, CDR1 is MNHEY, CDR2 SMNVEV (reference sequence). V trimming: 9 bases; J trimming: 7 bases; junction bases outside the gene matches: 8. CDR3 protein: CASGGGTSGNEQFF. The CDR3 bases are TGTGCCAGTGGGGGGGGGACTAGCGGTAATGAGCAGTTCTTC.

The chain carries TRBV5-1 and TRBJ2-7; D is possibly TRBD1 (5 bases). The germline V and J ends were trimmed by 6 bases and 0 bases, with 19 bases remaining between them. CDR1 SGHRS and CDR2 YFSETQ come from the germline V gene. The CDR3 is made up of 16 amino acids. The CDR3 nucleotides read TGCGCCAGCACCTCTGGTGGTACAGGTGGCTCCTACGAGCAGTACTTC. It encodes CASTSGGTGGSYEQYF.

The chain uses TRBV5-1 and TRBJ2-3, with D possibly matching TRBD2 (5 bases). Trimming shortened V by 5 bases and J by 5 bases, and 9 bases separated the two germline ends. Germline CDR1 is SGHRS and CDR2 is YFSETQ. The CDR3 runs 12 residues. CDR3 protein: CASRPGIDTQYF. DNA for the CDR3: TGCGCCAGCAGGCCGGGGATAGATACGCAGTATTTT.

The gene calls are TRBV28 and TRBJ1-2; possible D gene TRBD1, 5 bases. V was pared by 3 bases and J by 2 bases, with 19 bases between. CDR3 size: 17 residues. Germline CDR1 is MDHEN and CDR2 is SYDVKM. The CDR3 loop reads CASSFWTGGKGNYGYTF. The CDR3 region has the DNA TGTGCCAGCAGTTTTTGGACCGGGGGGAAGGGGAACTATGGCTACACCTTC.

The V and J genes are TRBV11-2 and TRBJ2-3, with a tentative D call TRBD2 (5 bases). Trimming cost V 5 bases and J 0 bases, with 9 bases left between them. The CDR3 sequence is 14 residues long. Germline assignment: CDR1 SGHAT and CDR2 FQNNGV. DNA of the CDR3: TGTGCCAGCAGCGGGAGACTAAGCACAGATACGCAGTATTTT. This translates into CASSGRLSTDTQYF.

Remarks on this clone: The same CDR3 also results from other DNA sequences found in this sample. The chain links TRBV30 to TRBJ1-3; D gene ambiguous. V lost 0 bases and J 4 bases, leaving 7 bases between the germline ends. This CDR3 has 13 amino acids. Germline V lookup: CDR1 GTSNPN, CDR2 SVGIG (reference sequence). CDR3 in amino acids: CAWSVSSGNTIYF. The CDR3 nucleotides read TGTGCCTGGAGTGTTTCGTCCGGAAACACCATATATTTT.

This chain links TRBV27 with TRBJ2-1, with D maybe TRBD2 (5 bases). The CDR3 runs 17 residues. V shed 3 bases and J shed 0 bases, with 15 bases lying between them. Germline lookup yields CDR1 MNHEY and CDR2 SMNVEV (reference sequence). The CDR3 loop reads CASSFRGIQNSYNEQFF. The CDR3 coding sequence is TGTGCCAGCAGTTTTCGAGGGATACAGAACTCCTACAATGAGCAGTTCTTC.

The chain recombines TRBV4-1 with TRBJ2-3, with TRBD1 identical over 7 bases. The CDR3 covers 16 residues. Germline lookup yields CDR1 MGHRA and CDR2 YSYEKL. Germline trimming cut 2 bases from V and 5 bases from J; bases unmatched to any gene: 10. The CDR3 sequence: CASSQPGQTLKDTQYF. The CDR3 DNA follows: TGCGCCAGCAGCCAACCGGGACAGACCCTTAAAGATACGCAGTATTTT.

The V gene is TRBV2, the J gene TRBJ2-1; 9 nucleotides line up with TRBD1. The V gene end was trimmed by 10 bases and the J gene end by 7 bases; junction bases not matched to a gene: 8. CDR3 length: 13 amino acids. CDR1 is SNHLY, CDR2 FYNNEI, per germline. CDR3: CATSGTGRNEQFF. The CDR3 region has the DNA TGTGCCACCTCAGGGACAGGGAGGAATGAGCAGTTCTTC.

The rearrangement links TRBV5-1 to TRBJ1-1, with D unresolved. V dropped 3 bases and J dropped 4 bases, with 13 bases sitting between them. Germline CDR1 reads SGHRS; CDR2 reads YFSETQ. This CDR3 spans 14 amino acids. CDR3 sequence reads: CASSSISSGTEAFF. The CDR3 DNA reads TGCGCCAGCAGCTCGATATCATCGGGCACTGAAGCTTTCTTT. The full variable domain, its missing parts supplied by reference TRBV5-1 and TRBJ1-1, is KAGVTQTPRYLIKTRGQQVTLSCSPISGHRSVSWYQQTPGQGLQFLFEYFSETQRNKGNFPGRFSGRQFSNSRSEMNVSTLELGDSALYLCASSSISSGTEAFFGQGTRLTVV.

CDR3 coding DNA: TGTGCCAGCAGCGCCCCGGGAAGCTCCTACGAGCAGTACGTC. It specifies CASSAPGSSYEQYV. V is TRBV5-5 and J is TRBJ2-7; tentatively, D is TRBD2 (5 bases). Germline V CDR1 and CDR2: SGHKS, YYEKEE (reference sequence). This CDR3 spans 14 amino acids. V was cut by 4 bases and J by 0 bases, with 11 bases left in between.

This clone was seen only once. The rearrangement links TRBV6-4 to TRBJ1-1; TRBD1 is a possible D gene (5 bases). The V and J ends lost 5 bases and 8 bases respectively, with 18 bases between them. This CDR3 is 14 amino acids long. Germline V gene data show CDR1 as MRHNA and CDR2 as SNTAGT. CDR3 bases: TGTGCCAGCAGTTTGACGGGGGGATCCACCGAAGCTTTCTTT. It translates to CASSLTGGSTEAFF.

DNA of the CDR3: TGTGCCAGCAGCCAATACAGGGTGCCCTACGTCGAGCAGTACGTC. Amino acids: CASSQYRVPYVEQYV. The rearrangement joins TRBV3-1 (or the pseudogene TRBV3-2) to TRBJ2-7; D perhaps matches TRBD1 (6 bases). The CDR3 sequence is 15 residues long. Germline V gene lookup returns CDR1 LGHDT and CDR2 YNNKEL (reference sequence). Deletions cut 2 bases from V and 6 bases from J, with 17 bases between.

The chain links TRBV5-1 to TRBJ2-3; TRBD2 agrees at 11 bases. V gave up 1 base and J gave up 3 bases; unmatched junction bases: 10. The germline gives CDR1 SGHRS, CDR2 YFSETQ. CDR3 length: 18 residues. The CDR3 protein is CASSLSSGRALLTDTQYF. The CDR3 nucleotides are TGCGCCAGCAGCTTGAGTAGCGGGAGGGCCCTCCTTACAGATACGCAGTATTTT.

The chain joins TRBV10-3 to TRBJ2-7; the match to TRBD2 covers 8 bases. The CDR3 is 18 amino acids. Germline trimming cut 0 bases from V and 2 bases from J; bases unmatched to any gene: 12. Per the germline V gene, CDR1 is ENHRY and CDR2 is SYGVKD. For the CDR3, the DNA is TGTGCCATCAGTGAGTCCCCGAGCAGTGCGGGGGGTCCCTACGAGCAGTACGTC. Translating gives CAISESPSSAGGPYEQYV.

This sequence joins TRBV30 and TRBJ2-7, with 7 bases aligning to TRBD1. The germline V gene encodes CDR1 GTSNPN and CDR2 SVGIG (reference sequence). This CDR3 region has 15 residues. V was clipped by 1 base and J by 0 bases; unmatched bases: 6. The CDR3 DNA follows: TGTGCCTGGAGTGCGCAGGGACAGCTCTCCTACGAGCAGTACTTC. Translated, it gives CAWSAQGQLSYEQYF. Supplemented by reference TRBV30 and TRBJ2-7, the full variable domain reads SQTIHQWPATLVQPVGSPLSLECTVEGTSNPNLYWYRQAAGRGLQLLFYSVGIGQISSEVPQNLSASRPQDRQFILSSKKLLLSDSGFYLCAWSAQGQLSYEQYFGPGTRLTVT.

This clone was seen only once. This sequence joins TRBV6-1 and TRBJ1-1; tentatively, D is TRBD1 (5 bases). The length of the CDR3 is 14 residues. Trimming shortened V by 3 bases and J by 5 bases, and 13 bases separated the two germline ends. Germline lookup yields CDR1 MNHNS and CDR2 SASEGT. CDR3: CASSDSGRLTEAFF. DNA for the CDR3: TGTGCCAGCAGTGATTCAGGGAGGTTGACTGAAGCTTTCTTT.

The chain has TRBV3-1 (or the pseudogene TRBV3-2) and TRBJ2-3; D might be TRBD2 (6 bases). V was clipped by 1 base and J by 2 bases, with 16 bases between them. Germline V CDR1 and CDR2: LGHDT, YNNKEL (reference sequence). The CDR3 contains 17 residues. In nucleotides, the CDR3 is TGTGCCAGCAGCCAAGTTATAGGTAGCGGAAACACAGATACGCAGTATTTT. Translating gives CASSQVIGSGNTDTQYF.

V is TRBV28 and J is TRBJ2-7, with 7 nucleotides matching TRBD1. In germline, CDR1 is MDHEN, CDR2 SYDVKM. The CDR3 loop spans 14 amino acids. The CDR3 here is CASSGRIPGQPFLV. For the CDR3, the DNA is TGTGCCAGCAGTGGTCGAATTCCGGGACAGCCCTTTCTCGTC.

This clone was found once. The rearrangement links TRBV30 to TRBJ1-1; 8 bases align to TRBD1. This CDR3 has 13 residues. V was clipped by 2 bases and J by 7 bases; unmatched bases: 6. CDR1 and CDR2 from the germline V gene are GTSNPN and SVGIG (reference sequence). CDR3 nucleotides: TGTGCCTGGAGTAAACAGGGGGTCGGTGAAGCTTTCTTT. Translating gives CAWSKQGVGEAFF.

This clone has only one observation. V usage is TRBV5-4 and J usage is TRBJ1-6; tentatively, D is TRBD1 (5 bases). The CDR3 is made up of 15 amino acids. The germline V gene encodes CDR1 SGHNT and CDR2 YYREEE (reference sequence). V lost 0 bases and J 5 bases, leaving 9 bases between the germline ends. CDR3 nucleotides: TGTGCCAGCAGCTTGGACAGGACCAATAATTCACCCCTCCACTTT. Its protein product is CASSLDRTNNSPLHF.

J is TRBJ1-4 and V is TRBV5-4, with D unclear. The CDR3 consists of 14 residues. Deletions cut 2 bases from V and 5 bases from J, with 10 bases between. Germline CDR1 is SGHNT and CDR2 is YYREEE (reference sequence). This CDR3 reads CASSFEGRNEKLFF. CDR3 sequence (DNA): TGTGCCAGCAGCTTTGAGGGAAGGAATGAAAAACTGTTTTTT.

This sequence joins TRBV28 and TRBJ1-6; D unclear. There are 12 residues in the CDR3. Trimming left V 4 bases short and J 7 bases short, with 5 bases between. Germline-derived CDR1 and CDR2 are MDHEN and SYDVKM. The CDR3 sequence: CASSSQNSPLHF. CDR3 bases: TGTGCCAGCAGTTCCCAAAATTCACCCCTCCACTTT.

The rearrangement joins TRBV28 to TRBJ2-3; 7 bases are a match to TRBD2. Trimming removed 1 base from V and 0 bases from J; junction bases left unmatched: 7. The CDR3 sequence is 17 residues long. Germline V CDR1 and CDR2: MDHEN, SYDVKM. The CDR3, as DNA: TGTGCCAGCAGTTTATCCGGGCTAGCGGAAAGCACAGATACGCAGTATTTT. Protein sequence: CASSLSGLAESTDTQYF.

The rearrangement uses TRBV12-3 or TRBV12-4 and TRBJ1-1; unclear D gene. V dropped 3 bases and J dropped 7 bases, with 12 bases sitting between them. The CDR3 runs to 13 residues. The CDR3 loop is CASSFPFGSEAFF. CDR3 coding DNA: TGTGCCAGCAGTTTCCCTTTCGGGAGTGAAGCTTTCTTT.